Shown below are 3 T cell receptor beta chains from a single sample sequenced in a study of T cell responses to AZD1222 COVID-19 vaccine (dated by TCRdb to about 2021). According to the study, the label for this sample's time point signals: baseline before first vaccination. Libraries were constructed by the immunoSEQ multiplex PCR assay. TCRdb took over this immuneACCESS table, retaining in-frame rearrangements with V and J assigned. Such tables are incomplete; in checked studies, under half of the missing clones stem from an unresolved V gene, and the remainder is unexplained. A total of 150,000 or so clones appear in this sample, 88% of them only once. In total, the top ten clones hold roughly 5.5% of the sample. The sample here was peripheral blood, taken on day 0 of AZD1222 vaccination. These receptors all stem from an adult in good health.

In its sample, this clone was seen once. The rearrangement links TRBV5-4 to TRBJ1-3; unclear D gene. Per the germline V gene, CDR1 is SGHNT and CDR2 is YYREEE (reference sequence). This CDR3 is 15 amino acids long. The ends were cut back, 0 bases at V and 4 bases at J, with 11 bases in the middle. The CDR3: CASSLDRLSGNTIYF. CDR3 nucleotide sequence: TGTGCCAGCAGCTTGGACAGACTTTCCGGAAACACCATATATTTT.

V is TRBV30 and J is TRBJ2-1; the D gene could be TRBD1 or TRBD2 (5 bases each). The CDR3 has 14 residues. Looked up from germline, CDR1 is GTSNPN and CDR2 is SVGIG (reference sequence). V lost 2 bases, J lost 5 bases, and 13 bases lay in between. CDR3 residues: CAWSMAVGHNEQFF. CDR3 nucleotide sequence: TGTGCCTGGAGTATGGCAGTGGGACACAATGAGCAGTTCTTC.

This chain links TRBV28 with TRBJ1-5; 8 nucleotides match TRBD1. The trim removed 7 bases at V and 5 bases at J, leaving 10 bases unmatched. Germline CDR1 is MDHEN and CDR2 is SYDVKM. The CDR3 sequence is 15 residues long. As DNA, the CDR3 is TGTGCCAGCACCGAAGGTGGCAGGGGGCATCAGCCCCAGCATTTT. It encodes CASTEGGRGHQPQHF.